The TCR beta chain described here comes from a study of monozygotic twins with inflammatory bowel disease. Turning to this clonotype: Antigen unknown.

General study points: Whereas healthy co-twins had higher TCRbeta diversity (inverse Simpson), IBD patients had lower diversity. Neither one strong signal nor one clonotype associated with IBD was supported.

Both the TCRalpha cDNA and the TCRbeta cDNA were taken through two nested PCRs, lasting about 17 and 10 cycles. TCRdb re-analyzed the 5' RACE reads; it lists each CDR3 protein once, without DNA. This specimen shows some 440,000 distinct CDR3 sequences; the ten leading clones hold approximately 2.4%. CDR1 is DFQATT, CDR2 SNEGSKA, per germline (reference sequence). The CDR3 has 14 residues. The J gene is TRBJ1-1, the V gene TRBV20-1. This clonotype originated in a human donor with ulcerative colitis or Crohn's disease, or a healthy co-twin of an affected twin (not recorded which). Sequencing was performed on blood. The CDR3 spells CSAKAVVGSTEAFF.